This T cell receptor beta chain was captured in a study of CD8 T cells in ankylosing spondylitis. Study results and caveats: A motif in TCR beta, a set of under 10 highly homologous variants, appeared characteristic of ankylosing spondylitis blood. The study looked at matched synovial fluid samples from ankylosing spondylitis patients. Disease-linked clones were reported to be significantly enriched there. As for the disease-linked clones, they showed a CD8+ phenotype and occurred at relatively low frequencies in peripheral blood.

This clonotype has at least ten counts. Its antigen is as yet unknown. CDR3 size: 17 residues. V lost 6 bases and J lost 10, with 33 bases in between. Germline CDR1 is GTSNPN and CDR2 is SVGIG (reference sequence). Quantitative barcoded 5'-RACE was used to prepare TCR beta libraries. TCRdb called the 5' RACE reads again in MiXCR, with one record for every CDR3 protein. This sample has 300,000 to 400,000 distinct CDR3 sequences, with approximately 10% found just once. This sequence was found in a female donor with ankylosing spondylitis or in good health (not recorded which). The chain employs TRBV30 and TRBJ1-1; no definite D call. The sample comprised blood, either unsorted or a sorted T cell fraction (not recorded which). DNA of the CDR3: TGTGCCTGCCAACCTCAGATACGGGAAGAAGGACCTCCCGGAGCTTTCTTT. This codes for CACQPQIREEGPPGAFF.